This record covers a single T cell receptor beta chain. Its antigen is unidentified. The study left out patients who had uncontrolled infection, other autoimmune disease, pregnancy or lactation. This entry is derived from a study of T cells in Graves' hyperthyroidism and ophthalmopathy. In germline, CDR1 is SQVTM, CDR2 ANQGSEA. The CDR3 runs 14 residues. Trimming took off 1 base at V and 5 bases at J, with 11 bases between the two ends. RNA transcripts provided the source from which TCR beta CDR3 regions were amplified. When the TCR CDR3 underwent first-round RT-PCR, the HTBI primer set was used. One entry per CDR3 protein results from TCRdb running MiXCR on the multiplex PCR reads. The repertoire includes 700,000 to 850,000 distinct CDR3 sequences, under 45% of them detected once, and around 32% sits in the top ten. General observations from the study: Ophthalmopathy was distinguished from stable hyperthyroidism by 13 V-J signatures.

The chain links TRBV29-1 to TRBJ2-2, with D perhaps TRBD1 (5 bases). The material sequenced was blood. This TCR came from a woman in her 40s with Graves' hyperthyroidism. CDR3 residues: CSVEVQGWTGELFF. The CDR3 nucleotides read TGCAGCGTTGAAGTCCAGGGTTGGACCGGGGAGCTGTTTTTT.